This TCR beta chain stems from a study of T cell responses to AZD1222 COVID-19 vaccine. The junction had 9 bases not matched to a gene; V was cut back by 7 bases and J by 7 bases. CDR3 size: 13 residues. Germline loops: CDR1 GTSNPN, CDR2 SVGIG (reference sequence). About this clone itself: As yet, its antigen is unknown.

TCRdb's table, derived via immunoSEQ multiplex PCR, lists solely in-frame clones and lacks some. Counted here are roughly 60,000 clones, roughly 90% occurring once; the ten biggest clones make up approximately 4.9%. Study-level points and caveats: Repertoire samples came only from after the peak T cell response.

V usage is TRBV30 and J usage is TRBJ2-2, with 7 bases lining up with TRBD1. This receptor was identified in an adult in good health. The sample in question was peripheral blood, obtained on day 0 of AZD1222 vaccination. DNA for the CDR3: TGTGCCTACCGAGGACAGGCACTCGGGGAGCTGTTTTTT. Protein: CAYRGQALGELFF.